The clone carrying this T cell receptor (beta chain) was recorded many times. MiXCR was run by TCRdb on the PCR reads, yielding one entry per CDR3 protein. The data contain fewer than 20,000 distinct CDR3 sequences, around 44% of them singletons. These data belong to a study of tumor-infiltrating lymphocytes in oesophageal squamous cell carcinoma. The CDR3 consists of 19 residues. Germline V gives CDR1 MNHNS, CDR2 SASEGT. The V and J ends lost 5 bases and 6 bases, in that order; junction bases with no gene match: 17. The TCR was taken from a male donor with esophageal squamous cell carcinoma. This sequence joins TRBV6-1 and TRBJ1-5; 12 nucleotides line up with TRBD1. The sequencing input was esophageal tumor tissue. The CDR3 reads CASSPLGQGAIRGVQPQHF. CDR3 bases: TGTGCCAGCAGTCCCTTGGGACAGGGGGCAATTCGCGGGGTTCAGCCCCAGCATTTT.